A selection of T cell receptor beta chains follows, all from one sample in a study of T cell repertoires in cytomegalovirus infection. Each CDR3 protein gets one entry after TCRdb re-called the reads with MiXCR. This sample carries just under 550,000 distinct CDR3 sequences, about 30% of them seen once, and the ten largest clones take under 15%. The sequenced sample was PBMCs. The origin of the receptors is a human donor in good health (CMV status not recorded). Some clones in this sample may be carry-over from other donors' samples. Both conserved end residues are part of each CDR3. Each record gives: CDR3 protein, V gene, J gene.

cdr3_aa: CASSLQTGGGTEAFF
v_call: TRBV7-8
j_call: TRBJ1-1

cdr3_aa: CATASQSSNYGYTF
v_call: TRBV19
j_call: TRBJ1-2

cdr3_aa: CSAPGAGDTRKTQYF
v_call: TRBV20-1
j_call: TRBJ2-5

cdr3_aa: CASSTYYGAETQYF
v_call: TRBV7-2
j_call: TRBJ2-5

cdr3_aa: CASSNRDSYEQYF
v_call: TRBV5-5
j_call: TRBJ2-7

cdr3_aa: CASSLGTYSNQPQHF
v_call: TRBV7-8
j_call: TRBJ1-5

cdr3_aa: CASSLEMRPGDGANVLTF
v_call: TRBV7-2
j_call: TRBJ2-6

cdr3_aa: CASSFREGPGYGYTF
v_call: TRBV5-1
j_call: TRBJ1-2

cdr3_aa: CASSPTVGPYEQYF
v_call: TRBV7-2
j_call: TRBJ2-7

cdr3_aa: CASSGTVTDTEAFF
v_call: TRBV18
j_call: TRBJ1-1

cdr3_aa: CASSLGSGVAYEQYF
v_call: TRBV5-1
j_call: TRBJ2-7

cdr3_aa: CATGYPRRSTNEKLFF
v_call: TRBV19
j_call: TRBJ1-4

cdr3_aa: CASSPGRREETQYF
v_call: TRBV12-3/TRBV12-4
j_call: TRBJ2-5

cdr3_aa: CASSADTNYGYTF
v_call: TRBV2
j_call: TRBJ1-2

cdr3_aa: CASSGQGLPYGYTF
v_call: TRBV28
j_call: TRBJ1-2

cdr3_aa: CASSLGRKTYGYTF
v_call: TRBV7-2
j_call: TRBJ1-2

cdr3_aa: CASSSPTSGSADTQYF
v_call: TRBV6-2/TRBV6-3
j_call: TRBJ2-3

cdr3_aa: CASSLALRANNIQYF
v_call: TRBV7-2
j_call: TRBJ2-4

cdr3_aa: CASIFGTGSNEQFF
v_call: TRBV12-3/TRBV12-4
j_call: TRBJ2-1

cdr3_aa: CASSSLGLAGVSEQFF
v_call: TRBV28
j_call: TRBJ2-1

cdr3_aa: CASSLIGTAEEAFF
v_call: TRBV5-1
j_call: TRBJ1-1